The 12 T cell receptor beta chains below come from one sample, sequenced in a study of blood T cell repertoires in COVID-19. Here immunoSEQ multiplex PCR was the method, and the copy in TCRdb shows in-frame clones only, minus some. Of under 200,000 clones listed, roughly 88% were seen once; the top ten hold 6.6%. Sequenced input: PBMCs or T cells enriched from blood (not recorded which). The receptors originated from a woman in her fifties or sixties who had recovered from COVID-19.

The chain is built from TRBV5-1 and TRBJ1-6; no clear D gene. The CDR3 runs to 14 residues. Deletions cut 7 bases from V and 7 bases from J, with 15 bases between. CDR1 is SGHRS, CDR2 YFSETQ, per germline. For the CDR3, the DNA is TGCGCCAGCGCCGCGGCACTAACAAATTCACCCCTCCACTTT. Amino acids: CASAAALTNSPLHF.

The chain joins TRBV19 to TRBJ1-1; D might be TRBD1 (5 bases). The V and J ends lost 4 bases and 0 bases respectively, with 12 bases between them. Germline lookup yields CDR1 LNHDA and CDR2 SQIVND (reference sequence). The CDR3 runs 15 residues. As DNA, the CDR3 is TGTGCCAGTAGTAGCGCAGCAGGGATGAACACTGAAGCTTTCTTT. This translates into CASSSAAGMNTEAFF.

The rearrangement uses TRBV11-2 and TRBJ2-3; 8 nucleotides line up with TRBD1. The V gene end was trimmed by 1 base and the J gene end by 3 bases; junction bases not matched to a gene: 6. The CDR3 is made up of 16 amino acids. The germline V gene has CDR1 SGHAT and CDR2 FQNNGV. The CDR3: CASSLGTGGRTDTQYF. CDR3 coding DNA: TGTGCCAGCAGCTTAGGCACAGGGGGGAGAACAGATACGCAGTATTTT.

The CDR3 DNA reads as TGTGCCAGCAGCCATCTCGGGAATCAGCCCCAGCATTTT. It translates to CASSHLGNQPQHF. The chain is built from TRBV3-1 (or the pseudogene TRBV3-2) and TRBJ1-5; no definite D call. The CDR3 is made up of 13 amino acids. Germline assignment: CDR1 LGHDT and CDR2 YNNKEL (reference sequence). Trimming left V 3 bases short and J 4 bases short, with 7 bases between.

This clone was counted once. The rearrangement links TRBV27 to TRBJ1-6; D is unresolved. Germline lookup yields CDR1 MNHEY and CDR2 SMNVEV (reference sequence). The germline V and J ends were trimmed by 4 bases and 5 bases, with 12 bases remaining between them. The CDR3 is 15 amino acids. In nucleotides, the CDR3 is TGTGCCAGCAGTTACGGGGTCGTCAATAATTCACCCCTCCACTTT. This translates into CASSYGVVNNSPLHF.

The chain is built from TRBV6-1 and TRBJ1-5; TRBD1 agrees at 9 bases. The length of the CDR3 is 14 residues. Germline trimming cut 6 bases from V and 4 bases from J; bases unmatched to any gene: 4. Germline CDR1 and CDR2: MNHNS and SASEGT. The CDR3 reads CASRGTGTNQPQHF. As DNA, the CDR3 is TGTGCCAGCAGGGGGACAGGGACGAATCAGCCCCAGCATTTT.

This clone was counted a single time. The chain joins TRBV23-1 to TRBJ1-4, with D unresolved. TRBV23-1 has ORF status, its function being uncertain. V lost 3 bases to trimming and J lost 3 bases, with 11 bases between them. The CDR3 is 15 residues long. The DNA of the CDR3 is TGCGCCAGCAGTCAGAGTTGCGGGGCTAATGAAAAACTGTTTTTT. Translation: CASSQSCGANEKLFF.

The chain employs TRBV18 and TRBJ1-5; possibly TRBD1 for D (6 bases). The CDR3 covers 17 residues. The V gene's germline CDR1 is KGHSH and CDR2 LQKENI. V shed 3 bases and J shed 3 bases, with 18 bases lying between them. The CDR3 loop reads CASSPTRGRGPNQPQHF. CDR3 sequence (DNA): TGTGCCAGCTCACCCACACGCGGCAGGGGACCCAATCAGCCCCAGCATTTT.

This clone has a handful of counts. V usage is TRBV4-2 and J usage is TRBJ2-3; 13 bases map to TRBD2. Germline V lookup: CDR1 LGHNA, CDR2 YNFKEQ. After removal of 3 bases from V and 8 bases from J, the junction contained 14 bases not matched to a gene. This CDR3 spans 18 amino acids. This CDR3 reads CASSQDRTSGGPGGTQYF. Written as DNA, the CDR3 is TGTGCCAGCAGCCAGGACAGGACTAGCGGGGGTCCAGGGGGTACGCAGTATTTT.

This rearrangement joins TRBV7-9 to TRBJ1-1; TRBD1 matches 7 bases. Trimming removed 5 bases from V and 4 bases from J; junction bases left unmatched: 7. This CDR3 comprises 14 residues. The germline V gene has CDR1 SEHNR and CDR2 FQNEAQ (reference sequence). CDR3 coding DNA: TGTGCCAGCAGCCGACAGGGACTTGGCACTGAAGCTTTCTTT. It encodes CASSRQGLGTEAFF.

This clone was observed a few times. The chain has TRBV14 and TRBJ1-2, with 7 bases lining up with TRBD1. This CDR3 has 15 residues. With V trimmed by 5 bases and J by 8 bases, 14 bases remained unmatched. Germline CDR1 SGHDN, CDR2 FVKESK. The CDR3: CASSSRTGDSFGYTF. CDR3 DNA: TGTGCCAGCAGCTCACGGACAGGAGATTCGTTCGGCTACACCTTC.

CDR3 loop: CATIQGTEAFF. The CDR3 DNA is TGTGCCACCATACAGGGGACTGAAGCTTTCTTT. The chain employs TRBV5-5 and TRBJ1-1, with 7 bases aligning to TRBD1. The CDR3 spans 11 residues. CDR1 is SGHKS and CDR2 is YYEKEE in the germline V gene (reference sequence). V dropped 9 bases and J dropped 5; count of bases not matched to a gene: 4.